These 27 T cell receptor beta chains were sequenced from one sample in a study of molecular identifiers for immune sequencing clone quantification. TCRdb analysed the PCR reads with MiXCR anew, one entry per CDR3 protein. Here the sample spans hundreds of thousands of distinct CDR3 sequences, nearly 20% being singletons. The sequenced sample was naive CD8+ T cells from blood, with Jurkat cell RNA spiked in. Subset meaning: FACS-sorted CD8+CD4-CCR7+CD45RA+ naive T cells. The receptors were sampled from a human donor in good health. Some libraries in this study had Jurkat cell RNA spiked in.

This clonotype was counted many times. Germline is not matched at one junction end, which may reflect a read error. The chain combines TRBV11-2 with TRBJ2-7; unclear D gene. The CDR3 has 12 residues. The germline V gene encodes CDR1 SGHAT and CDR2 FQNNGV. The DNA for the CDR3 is TGTGCCAGCAGTTTAGTTGTGAGGGAGCAGTACTTC. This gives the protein CASSLVVREQYF.

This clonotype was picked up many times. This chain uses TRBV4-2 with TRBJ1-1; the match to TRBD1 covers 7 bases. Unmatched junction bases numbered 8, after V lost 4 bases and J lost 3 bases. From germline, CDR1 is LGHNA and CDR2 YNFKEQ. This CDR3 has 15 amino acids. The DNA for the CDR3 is TGTGCCAGCAGCCCAAGGACAGGTACTTACACTGAAGCTTTCTTT. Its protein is CASSPRTGTYTEAFF.

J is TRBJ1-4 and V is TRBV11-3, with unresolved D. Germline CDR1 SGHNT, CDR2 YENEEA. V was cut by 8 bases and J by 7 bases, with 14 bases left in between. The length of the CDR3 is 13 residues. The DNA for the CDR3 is TGTGCCAGCTCCGGATCAGGCTGTGAAAAACTGTTTTTT. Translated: CASSGSGCEKLFF. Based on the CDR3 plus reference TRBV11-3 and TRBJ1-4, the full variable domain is EAGVVQSPRYKIIEKKQPVAFWCNPISGHNTLYWYLQNLGQGPELLIRYENEEAVDDSQLPKDRFSAERLKGVDSTLKIQPAELGDSAVYLCASSGSGCEKLFFGSGTQLSVL.

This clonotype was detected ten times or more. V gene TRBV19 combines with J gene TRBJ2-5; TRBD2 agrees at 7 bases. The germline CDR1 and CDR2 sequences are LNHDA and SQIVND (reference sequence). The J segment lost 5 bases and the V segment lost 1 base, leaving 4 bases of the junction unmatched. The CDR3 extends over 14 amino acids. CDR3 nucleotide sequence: TGTGCCAGTAGTATAGTCACGGGAGGCGAGACCCAGTACTTC. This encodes CASSIVTGGETQYF.

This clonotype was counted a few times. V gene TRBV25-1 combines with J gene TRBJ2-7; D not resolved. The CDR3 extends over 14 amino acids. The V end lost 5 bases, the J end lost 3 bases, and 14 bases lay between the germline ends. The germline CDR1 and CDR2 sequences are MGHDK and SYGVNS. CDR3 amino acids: CASSLGTAFYEQYF. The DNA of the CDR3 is TGTGCCAGCAGTCTCGGCACAGCGTTCTACGAGCAGTACTTC.

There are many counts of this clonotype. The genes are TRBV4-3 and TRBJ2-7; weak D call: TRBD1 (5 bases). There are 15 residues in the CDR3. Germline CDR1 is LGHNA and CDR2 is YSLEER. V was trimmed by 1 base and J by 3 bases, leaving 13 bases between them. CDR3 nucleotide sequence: TGCGCCAGCAGCCAAGCTCAGGACAACGACTACGAGCAGTACTTC. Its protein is CASSQAQDNDYEQYF.

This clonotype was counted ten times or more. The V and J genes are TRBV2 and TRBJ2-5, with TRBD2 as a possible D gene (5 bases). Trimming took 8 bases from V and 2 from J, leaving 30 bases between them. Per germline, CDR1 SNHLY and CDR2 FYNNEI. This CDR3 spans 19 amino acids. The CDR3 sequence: CASGEGSFYQAGVQETQYF. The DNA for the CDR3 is TGTGCCAGCGGAGAGGGTTCGTTTTACCAGGCTGGTGTTCAAGAGACCCAGTACTTC.

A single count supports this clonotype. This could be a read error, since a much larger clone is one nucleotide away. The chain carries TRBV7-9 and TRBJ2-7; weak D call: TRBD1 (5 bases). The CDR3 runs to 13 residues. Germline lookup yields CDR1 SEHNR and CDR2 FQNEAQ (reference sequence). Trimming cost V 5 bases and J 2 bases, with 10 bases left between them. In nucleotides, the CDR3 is TGTGCCAGCAGCACAGGTCCGGCCTACGAGCAGTACTTC. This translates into CASSTGPAYEQYF.

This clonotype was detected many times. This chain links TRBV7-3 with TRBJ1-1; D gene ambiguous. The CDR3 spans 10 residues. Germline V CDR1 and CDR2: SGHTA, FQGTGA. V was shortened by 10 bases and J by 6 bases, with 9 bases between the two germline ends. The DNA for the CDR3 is TGTGCCAAGGGCCCAGCTGAAGCTTTCTTT. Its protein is CAKGPAEAFF.

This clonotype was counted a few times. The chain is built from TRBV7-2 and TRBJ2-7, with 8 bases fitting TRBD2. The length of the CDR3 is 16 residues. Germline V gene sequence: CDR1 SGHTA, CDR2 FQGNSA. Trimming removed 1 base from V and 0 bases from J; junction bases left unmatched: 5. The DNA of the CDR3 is TGTGCCAGCAGCTTAGATACTAGCGGAAGCTCCTACGAGCAGTACTTC. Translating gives CASSLDTSGSSYEQYF.

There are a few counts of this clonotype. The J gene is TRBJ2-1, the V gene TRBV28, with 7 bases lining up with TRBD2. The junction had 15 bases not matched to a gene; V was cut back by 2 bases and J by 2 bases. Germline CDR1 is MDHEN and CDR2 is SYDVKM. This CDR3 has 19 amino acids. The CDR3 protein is CASSLGGRAGSLPYNEQFF. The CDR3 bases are TGTGCCAGCAGTTTAGGGGGGAGGGCCGGTTCTCTGCCCTACAATGAGCAGTTCTTC.

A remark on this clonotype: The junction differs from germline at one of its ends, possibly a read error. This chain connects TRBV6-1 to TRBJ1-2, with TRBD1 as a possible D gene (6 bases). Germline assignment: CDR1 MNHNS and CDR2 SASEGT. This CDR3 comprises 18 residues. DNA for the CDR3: TGTGCCAGCAGTGAAGCGTATGGACAGACTTTAGCTAACCATGGCTACACCTTC. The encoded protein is CASSEAYGQTLANHGYTF.

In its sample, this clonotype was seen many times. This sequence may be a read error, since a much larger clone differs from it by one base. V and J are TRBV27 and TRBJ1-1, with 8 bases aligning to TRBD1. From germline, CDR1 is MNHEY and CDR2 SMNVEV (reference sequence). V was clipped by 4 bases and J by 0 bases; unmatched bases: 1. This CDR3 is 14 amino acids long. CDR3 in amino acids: CASSWTGMNTEAFF. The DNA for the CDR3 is TGTGCCAGCAGTTGGACAGGGATGAACACTGAAGCTTTCTTT.

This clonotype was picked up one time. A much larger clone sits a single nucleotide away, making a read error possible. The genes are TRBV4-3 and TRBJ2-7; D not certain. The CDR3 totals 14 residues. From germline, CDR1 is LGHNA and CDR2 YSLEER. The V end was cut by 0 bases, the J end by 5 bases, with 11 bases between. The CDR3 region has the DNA TGCGCCAGCAGCCAAGATATACTTTCGGACGAGCAGTACTTC. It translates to CASSQDILSDEQYF.

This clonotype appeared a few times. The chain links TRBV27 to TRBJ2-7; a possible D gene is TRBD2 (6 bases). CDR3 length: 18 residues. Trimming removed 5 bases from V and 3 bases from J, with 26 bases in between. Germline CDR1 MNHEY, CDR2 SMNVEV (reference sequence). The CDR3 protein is CASSPLVRSRETNYEQYF. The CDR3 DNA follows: TGTGCCAGCAGTCCCCTGGTACGCAGCCGGGAGACGAACTACGAGCAGTACTTC.

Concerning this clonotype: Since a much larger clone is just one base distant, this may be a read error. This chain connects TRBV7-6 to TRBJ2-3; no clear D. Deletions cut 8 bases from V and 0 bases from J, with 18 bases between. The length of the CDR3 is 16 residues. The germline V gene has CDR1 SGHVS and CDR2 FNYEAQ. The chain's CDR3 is CASGPPFGKSTDTQYF. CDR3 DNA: TGTGCCAGCGGCCCTCCGTTTGGTAAAAGCACAGATACGCAGTATTTT.

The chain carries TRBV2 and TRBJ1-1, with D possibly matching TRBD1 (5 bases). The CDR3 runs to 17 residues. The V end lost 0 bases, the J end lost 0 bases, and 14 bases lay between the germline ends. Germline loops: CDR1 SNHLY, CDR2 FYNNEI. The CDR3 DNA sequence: TGTGCCAGCAGTGAAGCTGGGGGTTGGGAGATGAACACTGAAGCTTTCTTT. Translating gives CASSEAGGWEMNTEAFF.

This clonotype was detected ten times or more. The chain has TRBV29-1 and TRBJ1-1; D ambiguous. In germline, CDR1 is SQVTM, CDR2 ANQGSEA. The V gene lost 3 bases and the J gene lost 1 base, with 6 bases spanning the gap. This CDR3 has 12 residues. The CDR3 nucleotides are TGCAGCGTTGACTCCGGGAACACTGAAGCTTTCTTT. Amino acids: CSVDSGNTEAFF.

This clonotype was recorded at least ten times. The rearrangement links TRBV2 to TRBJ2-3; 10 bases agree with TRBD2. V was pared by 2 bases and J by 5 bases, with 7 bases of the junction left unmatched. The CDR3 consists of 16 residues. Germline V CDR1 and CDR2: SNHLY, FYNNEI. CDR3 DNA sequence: TGTGCCAGCAGTGAAAGAGCGGGGGGGCCGGTAGATACGCAGTATTTT. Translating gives CASSERAGGPVDTQYF.

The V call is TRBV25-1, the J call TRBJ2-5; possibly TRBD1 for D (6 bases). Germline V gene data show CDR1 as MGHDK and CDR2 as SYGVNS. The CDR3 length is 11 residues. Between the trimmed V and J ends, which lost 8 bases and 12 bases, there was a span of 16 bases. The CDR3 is CASQTGTLKYF. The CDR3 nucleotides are TGTGCCAGCCAGACCGGGACACTAAAGTACTTC.

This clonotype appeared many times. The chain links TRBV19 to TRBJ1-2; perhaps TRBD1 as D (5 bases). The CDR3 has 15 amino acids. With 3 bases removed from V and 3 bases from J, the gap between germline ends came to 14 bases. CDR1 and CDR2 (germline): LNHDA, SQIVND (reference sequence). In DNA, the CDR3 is TGTGCCAGTAGTATGGCGGGACCGGCAGACTATGGCTACACCTTC. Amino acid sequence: CASSMAGPADYGYTF.

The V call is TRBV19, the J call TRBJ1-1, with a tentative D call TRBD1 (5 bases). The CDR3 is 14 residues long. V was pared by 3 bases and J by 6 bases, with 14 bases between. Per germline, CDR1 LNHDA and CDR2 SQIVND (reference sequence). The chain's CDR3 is CASSIATGSSEAFF. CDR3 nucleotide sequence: TGTGCCAGTAGTATTGCTACAGGTTCATCTGAAGCTTTCTTT.

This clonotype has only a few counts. The DNA of the CDR3 is TGTGCCAGTAGTCCACCGGACAGGCCCTTCTACAATGAGCAGTTCTTC. Translated, it gives CASSPPDRPFYNEQFF. This chain uses TRBV19 with TRBJ2-1, with TRBD1 matching 7 bases. Germline V gene lookup returns CDR1 LNHDA and CDR2 SQIVND (reference sequence). The CDR3 consists of 16 residues. Trimming took 5 bases from V and 3 from J; bases not matched to a gene: 10.

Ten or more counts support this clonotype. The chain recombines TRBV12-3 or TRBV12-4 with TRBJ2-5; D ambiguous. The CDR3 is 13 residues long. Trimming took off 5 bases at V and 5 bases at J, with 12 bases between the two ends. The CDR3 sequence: CASSNEDGETQYF. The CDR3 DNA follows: TGTGCCAGCAGTAATGAGGATGGGGAGACCCAGTACTTC.

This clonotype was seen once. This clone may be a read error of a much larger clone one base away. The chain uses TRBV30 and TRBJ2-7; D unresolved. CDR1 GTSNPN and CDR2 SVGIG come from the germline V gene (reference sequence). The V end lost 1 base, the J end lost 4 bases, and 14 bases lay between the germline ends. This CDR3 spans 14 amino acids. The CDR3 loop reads CAWSGPAGVYEQYF. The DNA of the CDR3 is TGTGCCTGGAGTGGACCAGCTGGGGTATACGAGCAGTACTTC. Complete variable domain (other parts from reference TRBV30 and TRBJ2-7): SQTIHQWPATLVQPVGSPLSLECTVEGTSNPNLYWYRQAAGRGLQLLFYSVGIGQISSEVPQNLSASRPQDRQFILSSKKLLLSDSGFYLCAWSGPAGVYEQYFGPGTRLTVT.

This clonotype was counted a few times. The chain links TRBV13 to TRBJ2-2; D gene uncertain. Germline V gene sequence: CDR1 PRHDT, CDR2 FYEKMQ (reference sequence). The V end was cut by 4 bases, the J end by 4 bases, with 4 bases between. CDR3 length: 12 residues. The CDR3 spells CASSSPTGELFF. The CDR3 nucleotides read TGTGCCAGCAGCTCCCCCACCGGGGAGCTGTTTTTT.

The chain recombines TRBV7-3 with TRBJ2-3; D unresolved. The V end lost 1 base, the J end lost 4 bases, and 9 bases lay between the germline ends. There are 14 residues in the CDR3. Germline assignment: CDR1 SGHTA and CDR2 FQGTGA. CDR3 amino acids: CASSLIGLPDTQYF. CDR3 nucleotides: TGTGCCAGCAGCTTAATAGGGCTTCCAGATACGCAGTATTTT.